The rows below give T cell receptor beta chains drawn from one sample of a study of blood T cells in healthy people across ages. TCRdb processed the 5' RACE reads anew with MiXCR; each CDR3 protein has one entry. The sample contains about 1,500,000 distinct CDR3 sequences, around 42% of which appear only once. The sample comprised blood. The receptors were sampled from a woman aged 18-30 years in good health. CDR3s include the opening cysteine and the closing phenylalanine or tryptophan. Fields, in order: V gene, J gene, CDR3 protein.

TRBV6-5	TRBJ1-6	CASSRDRGSPLHF
TRBV11-1	TRBJ1-4	CASSPGRLPGPEIRGLEKLFF
TRBV5-5	TRBJ1-5	CASSLHTADQPQHF
TRBV20-1	TRBJ1-1	CSARAGLDTEAFF
TRBV20-1	TRBJ2-3	CSARGTPTSGTPGTQYF
TRBV20-1	TRBJ2-7	CSANPFGGSSYEQYF
TRBV5-1	TRBJ2-3	CASSPLGSGGTDTQYF
TRBV28	TRBJ1-5	CASSLSRGRLNQPQHF
TRBV12-3/TRBV12-4	TRBJ2-5	CASSPRQGRDGETQYF
TRBV6-5	TRBJ2-2	CASGGITGELFF
TRBV7-2	TRBJ2-1	CASSEGALSYNEQFF
TRBV7-9	TRBJ2-1	CASSHPGTGISQFF
TRBV5-5	TRBJ2-1	CASRIAGGPTETQFF
TRBV30	TRBJ2-5	CAWSVETQYF
TRBV12-3/TRBV12-4	TRBJ2-1	CASSWTSGINEQFF
TRBV25-1	TRBJ1-2	CASSEYGDGYTF
TRBV4-2	TRBJ2-7	CASSQGGLAGFREQYF
TRBV7-2	TRBJ2-5	CASSLALGREYQETQYF
TRBV20-1	TRBJ1-1	CSADQSTEAFF
TRBV24-1	TRBJ1-4	CATTPFAGREEKLFF
TRBV6-5	TRBJ2-7	CTSSEASGSYEQYF
TRBV14	TRBJ1-2	CASSQGAGDSGYTF
TRBV20-1	TRBJ2-3	CSARVDTQYF